The rows below give T cell receptor beta chains drawn from one sample of a study of Graves' ophthalmopathy and Graves' hyperthyroidism. TCRdb reprocessed the multiplex PCR reads with MiXCR, giving one entry per CDR3 protein. The repertoire holds approximately 380,000 distinct CDR3 sequences, around 21% seen once, with 2.5% to 3% in the top ten. What was sequenced was peripheral blood. The source of these receptors is a woman aged 18-35 years with stable Graves' hyperthyroidism. CDR3s include the opening cysteine and the closing phenylalanine or tryptophan. The D gene is left open where the match is weak. The listing skips clone size in some rows; elsewhere it reads once, few, many or a size class.

len | j_gene | abundance | d_gene | v_gene | CDR3nt | CDR3aa
16 | TRBJ2-7 | - | TRBD1 | TRBV28 | TGTGCCAGCAGTCCCCCGGTTTGGGGGACAGTGTCGATGCAGTACTTC | CASSPPVWGTVSMQYF
15 | TRBJ2-4 | many | - | TRBV3-1 | TGTGCCAGCAGCCAAGACAGGGGCGCCAAAAACATTCAGTACTTC | CASSQDRGAKNIQYF
17 | TRBJ2-5 | many | - | TRBV7-8 | TGTGCCAGCAGCTACCGAGCACAGGGTTTTATGGTCGAGACCCAGTACTTC | CASSYRAQGFMVETQYF
15 | TRBJ2-5 | - | - | TRBV6-2/TRBV6-3 | TGTGCCAGCACCGGGGGACAGCTCCGTCAAGAGACCCAGTACTTC | CASTGGQLRQETQYF
13 | TRBJ2-5 | few | TRBD2 | TRBV19 | TGCTTTGAGGCTAGCGGGAAATGGGAGACCCAGTACTTC | CFEASGKWETQYF
13 | TRBJ2-7 | many | - | TRBV7-2 | TGTGCCAGCAGCTTAGGGTTCCCGGGAGAGCAGTACTTC | CASSLGFPGEQYF
13 | TRBJ2-7 | many | TRBD1 | TRBV24-1 | TGTGCCACCTCGGGCGAAACAGGGGGTGAGCAGTACTTC | CATSGETGGEQYF
16 | TRBJ1-3 | many | - | TRBV6-5 | TGTGCCAGCAGTAGGGGGAGGAGGAGAGATCGAAACACCATATATTTT | CASSRGRRRDRNTIYF
15 | TRBJ1-1 | many | - | TRBV18 | TGTGCCAGCTCACCTCGAGGGGGTTGGATCACTGAAGCTTTCTTT | CASSPRGGWITEAFF
17 | TRBJ2-2 | many | - | TRBV11-2 | TGTGCCAGCAGTCCTTACTTTGACAGAAGGAACACCGGGGAGCTGTTTTTT | CASSPYFDRRNTGELFF
14 | TRBJ2-7 | - | TRBD2 | TRBV2 | TGTGCCACAACACTAGCGATGAGCTCCTACGAGCAGTACTTC | CATTLAMSSYEQYF
13 | TRBJ1-2 | - | - | TRBV6-1 | TGTGCCAGTATCAGGGGTAGTAACTATGGCTACACCTTC | CASIRGSNYGYTF
14 | TRBJ1-5 | - | - | TRBV30 | TGTGCCTGGAGTGGGACAATTAGCAATCAGCCCCAGCATTTT | CAWSGTISNQPQHF
13 | TRBJ1-2 | many | - | TRBV2 | TGTGCCAGCAGTGAAAACACCCCTGCGGGCTACACCTTC | CASSENTPAGYTF
16 | TRBJ2-5 | many | - | TRBV7-3 | TGTGCCAGCAGCCCGACAGGATCGTTTGTAGGAGAGACCCAGTACTTC | CASSPTGSFVGETQYF
16 | TRBJ2-7 | many | TRBD2 | TRBV20-1 | TGCAGTGCTAGAGATCGGCTAGCGGGAGTAATGTACGAGCAGTACTTC | CSARDRLAGVMYEQYF
19 | TRBJ2-5 | - | - | TRBV11-1 | TGTGCCACCAGCCGTGGTGATATTTGGGGGGACTGGAAAAAAGAGACCCAGTACTTC | CATSRGDIWGDWKKETQYF
14 | TRBJ1-1 | many | - | TRBV27 | TGTGCCAGCAGTCCGGCGGGCCGAAACACTGAAGCTTTCTTT | CASSPAGRNTEAFF
13 | TRBJ2-5 | - | - | TRBV12-3/TRBV12-4 | TGTGCCAGCAGTCCTACTAGGGAAGGGACCAAGTACTTC | CASSPTREGTKYF
12 | TRBJ1-1 | - | - | TRBV4-1 | TGCGCCAGCACCCACTTGGGGGGTGAATCTTTCTTT | CASTHLGGESFF
15 | TRBJ2-4 | many | - | TRBV2 | TGTGCCAGCGCCTCGGGATCCGCCTCCTGGGACATTCAGTACTTC | CASASGSASWDIQYF
13 | TRBJ2-7 | many | - | TRBV5-1 | TGCGCCAGCAGCACAAACAGGGACTACGAGCAGTACTTC | CASSTNRDYEQYF
11 | TRBJ2-2 | - | - | TRBV11-2 | TGTGCCGGCTTCAACACCGGGGAGCTGTTTTTT | CAGFNTGELFF
13 | TRBJ1-2 | many | - | TRBV12-3/TRBV12-4 | TGTGCCAGCAGTTTAGGGGACCTTTATGGCTACACCTTC | CASSLGDLYGYTF
12 | TRBJ2-7 | - | - | TRBV20-1 | TGCAGTGCTAGGGTAGATACCTACGAGCAGTACTTC | CSARVDTYEQYF
14 | TRBJ2-7 | many | - | TRBV9 | TGTGCCAGCAGCGTAGATCCGAGTATCTACGAGCAGTACTTC | CASSVDPSIYEQYF
12 | TRBJ2-7 | many | - | TRBV13 | TGTGCCGCTGCGGGACTCCGGTACGAGCAGTACTTC | CAAAGLRYEQYF
20 | TRBJ2-6 | many | - | TRBV20-1 | TGCAGTGGGAACTCGTATTGCTATGGGGAGACAGGCCCTGGGGCCAACGTCCTGACTTTC | CSGNSYCYGETGPGANVLTF
12 | TRBJ1-2 | many | - | TRBV28 | TGTGCCAGCAGTTTACCCCGTTATGGCTACACCTTC | CASSLPRYGYTF
14 | TRBJ1-1 | many | - | TRBV19 | TGTGCCAGTAGCCCAATGGGACTGGCCACTGAAGCTTTCTTT | CASSPMGLATEAFF
16 | TRBJ1-3 | many | - | TRBV30 | TGTGCCTGGAGACCCGGTGGGGGGTCCTATGGAAACACCATATATTTT | CAWRPGGGSYGNTIYF
13 | TRBJ2-5 | many | - | TRBV28 | TGTGCCAGCAGATTATTTGGTTCGTGGACCCAGTACTTC | CASRLFGSWTQYF
11 | TRBJ1-5 | many | - | TRBV29-1 | TGCAGCGTTGTAGGGGATCAGCCCCAGCATTTT | CSVVGDQPQHF
16 | TRBJ2-7 | many | - | TRBV20-1 | TGCAGTGCTAGAGATGATGGGACACCTGACCCAATCGAGCAGTACTTC | CSARDDGTPDPIEQYF
14 | TRBJ1-1 | - | TRBD1 | TRBV12-3/TRBV12-4 | TGTGCCAGCAGTGACCCTACAGGGGGCACTGAAGCTTTCTTT | CASSDPTGGTEAFF
14 | TRBJ1-5 | - | TRBD1 | TRBV4-1 | TGCGCCAGCAGCCCAACAGGGGGTCCTCAGCCCCAGCATTTT | CASSPTGGPQPQHF
15 | TRBJ2-7 | many | TRBD1 | TRBV12-3/TRBV12-4 | TGTGCCAGCAGTCCGGAAGGACAGGAGCCCTACGAGCAGTACTTC | CASSPEGQEPYEQYF
14 | TRBJ1-2 | many | - | TRBV9 | TGTGCCAGCACTAAGACTACGGGCTCCTATGGCTACACCTTC | CASTKTTGSYGYTF
16 | TRBJ1-5 | - | TRBD1 | TRBV18 | TGTGCCAGCTCATCCAGGACAGGTGGGGGGAATCAGCCCCAGCATTTT | CASSSRTGGGNQPQHF
15 | TRBJ2-7 | many | TRBD1 | TRBV28 | TGTGCCAGCAGTTCGGGACAGGGACTCCCCCCAGAGCAGTACTTC | CASSSGQGLPPEQYF
14 | TRBJ1-2 | many | - | TRBV4-1 | TGCGCCAGCAGCCGGAGGGACAAGGGCTATGGCTACACCTTC | CASSRRDKGYGYTF
18 | TRBJ2-2 | many | TRBD2 | TRBV24-1 | TGTGCCACCAGTGATCACGGACTAGCGACAGTTTACACCGGGGAGCTGTTTTTT | CATSDHGLATVYTGELFF
15 | TRBJ2-7 | - | - | TRBV10-3 | TGTGCCATCAGTGAGGGGGTTGTAAGCTCCTACGATCAGTACTTC | CAISEGVVSSYDQYF
15 | TRBJ2-5 | many | TRBD1 | TRBV19 | TGTGCCAGTAGTCCCGGACAGGGCGTCGGAGAGACCCAGTGCTTC | CASSPGQGVGETQCF
16 | TRBJ1-5 | many | TRBD1 | TRBV24-1 | TGTGCCACCAGGCGTCAGGGGGAGATGAGCAATCAGCCCCAGCATTTT | CATRRQGEMSNQPQHF
13 | TRBJ1-2 | many | TRBD1 | TRBV6-1 | TGTGCCAGCCGGGTCGGGACAGGGTATGGCTACACCTTC | CASRVGTGYGYTF
15 | TRBJ2-7 | many | TRBD2 | TRBV10-1 | TGCGCCAGCAGTGAGACTAGCGGGTCCCCCTACGAGCAGTACTTC | CASSETSGSPYEQYF
14 | TRBJ2-7 | many | - | TRBV12-3/TRBV12-4 | TGTGCCAGCAGTTTAGGGGGCAGGGGATACGAGCAGTACTTC | CASSLGGRGYEQYF
14 | TRBJ2-7 | many | - | TRBV28 | TGTGCCAGCAGCGACCGGACTGCGTCCTACGAGCAGTACTTC | CASSDRTASYEQYF
14 | TRBJ1-2 | many | TRBD1 | TRBV6-1 | TGTGCCAGCAGCGGGACAGGGTCTAACTATGGCTACACCTTC | CASSGTGSNYGYTF
14 | TRBJ1-2 | many | - | TRBV18 | TGTGCCAGCTCACCTATCACAGATCGCTATGGCTACACCTTC | CASSPITDRYGYTF
18 | TRBJ2-3 | - | TRBD2 | TRBV11-2 | TGTGCCAGCAGCGCCTTGGGTGCGGGAGCTTCCAGCACAGATACGCAGTATTTT | CASSALGAGASSTDTQYF
17 | TRBJ2-3 | many | TRBD2 | TRBV28 | TGTGCCAGCAGTCTTAACTCCGGGACTAGCTTTACAGATACGCAGTATTTT | CASSLNSGTSFTDTQYF
15 | TRBJ2-5 | few | TRBD1 | TRBV10-3 | TGTGCCATCAGCGCAACAGGGGGCGCCGAAAGGTCCCAGTACTTC | CAISATGGAERSQYF
13 | TRBJ2-7 | many | - | TRBV6-1 | TGTGCCAGCAGTGAGGGTGTGAGGACTGAGCAGTACTTC | CASSEGVRTEQYF
15 | TRBJ2-7 | - | TRBD1 | TRBV7-9 | TGTGCCAGCAGCTTCACAGGGGAAGGCTCCTACGAGCAGTACTTC | CASSFTGEGSYEQYF
15 | TRBJ1-2 | many | - | TRBV27 | TGTGCCAGCAGTTTCTACGGAACCTCTAACTATGGCTACACCTTC | CASSFYGTSNYGYTF